This T cell receptor beta chain emerged from a study of a mutant IDH1 vaccine in newly diagnosed glioma. Background on the study: Patients were pretreated with radiotherapy, temozolomide, or both, mostly both.

Indicated time point: week 35, safety follow-up. Doses consisted of 300 ug of mutant IDH1 20-mer peptide each, paired with topical imiquimod. Notes on the study in general: Seemingly, top peripheral T cell clonotype changes bore no relation to pseudoprogression.

For this clone: The antigen remains undetermined.

The table came from immunoSEQ multiplex PCR; TCRdb's copy has only in-frame clones and leaves some out. The table has approximately 47,000 clones, 88% seen once; the top ten hold around 6%. The CDR3 sequence is 16 residues long. Sample: PBMCs, taken from a glioma patient whose treatment included an IDH1 peptide vaccine. The receptor's source is a woman in her thirties or forties with glioma. This chain links TRBV21-1 with TRBJ1-1. TRBV21-1 is a known pseudogene. The CDR3 nucleotides read TGTGCCAGCAGCCCCCGGTATGGAGTTATGAACACTGAAGCTTTCTTT. It yields the protein CASSPRYGVMNTEAFF.